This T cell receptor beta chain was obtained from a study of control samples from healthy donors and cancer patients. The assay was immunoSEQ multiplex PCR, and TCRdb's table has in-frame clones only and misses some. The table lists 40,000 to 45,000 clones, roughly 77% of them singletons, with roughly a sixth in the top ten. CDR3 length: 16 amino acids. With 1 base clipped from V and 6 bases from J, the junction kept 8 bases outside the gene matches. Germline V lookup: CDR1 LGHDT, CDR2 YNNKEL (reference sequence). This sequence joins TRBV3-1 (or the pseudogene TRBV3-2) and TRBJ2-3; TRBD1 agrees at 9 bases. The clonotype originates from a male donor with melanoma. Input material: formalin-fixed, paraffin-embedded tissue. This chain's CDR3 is CASSQGAYRGHDTQYF. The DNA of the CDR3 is TGTGCCAGCAGCCAAGGGGCCTACAGGGGGCATGATACGCAGTATTTT.